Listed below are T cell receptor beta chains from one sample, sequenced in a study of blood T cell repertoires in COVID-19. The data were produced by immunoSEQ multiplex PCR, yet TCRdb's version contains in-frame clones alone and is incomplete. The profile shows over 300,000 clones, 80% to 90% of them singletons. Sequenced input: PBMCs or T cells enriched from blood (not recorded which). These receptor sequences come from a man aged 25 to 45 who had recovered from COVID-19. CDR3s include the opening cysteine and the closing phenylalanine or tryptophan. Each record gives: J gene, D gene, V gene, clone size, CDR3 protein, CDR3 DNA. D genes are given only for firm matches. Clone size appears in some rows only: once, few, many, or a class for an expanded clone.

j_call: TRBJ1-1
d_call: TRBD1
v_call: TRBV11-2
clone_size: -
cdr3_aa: CASSFDQGQGCFF
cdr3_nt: TGTGCCAGCAGCTTTGACCAGGGACAGGGTTGTTTCTTT

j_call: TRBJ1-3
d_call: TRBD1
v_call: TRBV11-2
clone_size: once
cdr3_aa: CASSSRGDSGNTIYF
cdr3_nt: TGTGCCAGCAGCTCGCGAGGGGACAGTGGAAACACCATATATTTT

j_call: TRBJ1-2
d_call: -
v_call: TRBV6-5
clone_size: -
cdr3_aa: CASSYELSGFYGYTF
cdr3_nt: TGTGCCAGCAGTTACGAATTATCAGGGTTCTATGGCTACACCTTC

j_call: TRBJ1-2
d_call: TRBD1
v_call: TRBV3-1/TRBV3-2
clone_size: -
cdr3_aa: CASSRQGISGYTF
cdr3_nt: TGTGCCAGCAGCCGACAGGGTATTAGTGGCTACACCTTC

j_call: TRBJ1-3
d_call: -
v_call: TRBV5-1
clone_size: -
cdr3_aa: CASSVNPADVTIYF
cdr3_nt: TGCGCCAGCAGCGTCAACCCGGCGGATGTTACCATATATTTT

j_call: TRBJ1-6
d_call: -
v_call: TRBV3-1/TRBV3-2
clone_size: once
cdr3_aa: CASSQDGVSPLHF
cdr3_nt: TGTGCCAGCAGCCAAGACGGGGTTTCACCCCTCCACTTT

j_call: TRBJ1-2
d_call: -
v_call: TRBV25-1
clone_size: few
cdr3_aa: CASSRGGVNYGYTF
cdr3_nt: TGTGCCAGCAGTCGTGGGGGGGTAAACTATGGCTACACCTTC

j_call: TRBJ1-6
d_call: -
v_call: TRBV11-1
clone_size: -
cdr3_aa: CASSRDSSYNSPLHF
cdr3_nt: TGTGCCAGCAGCCGCGACAGCTCCTATAATTCACCCCTCCACTTT

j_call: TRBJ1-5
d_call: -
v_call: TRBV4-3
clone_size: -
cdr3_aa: CASSQEEGQPQHF
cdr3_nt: TGCGCCAGCAGCCAAGAGGAGGGCCAGCCCCAGCATTTT

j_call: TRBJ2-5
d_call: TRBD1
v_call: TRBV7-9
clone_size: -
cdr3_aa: CASSTETGDRGRETQYF
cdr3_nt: TGTGCCAGCAGCACCGAAACCGGGGACAGGGGGCGAGAGACCCAGTACTTC

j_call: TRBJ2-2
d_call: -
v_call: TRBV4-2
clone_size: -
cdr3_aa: CASSQSLQENTGELFF
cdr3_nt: TGTGCCAGCAGCCAGAGCCTCCAGGAGAACACCGGGGAGCTGTTTTTT

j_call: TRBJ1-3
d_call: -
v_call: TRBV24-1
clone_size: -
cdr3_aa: CATSDARGNTIYF
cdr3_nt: TGTGCCACCAGTGACGCTAGGGGAAACACCATATATTTT

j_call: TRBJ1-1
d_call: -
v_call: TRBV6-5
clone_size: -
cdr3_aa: CASSYSRLNTEAFF
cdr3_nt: TGTGCCAGCAGTTACTCGCGCCTGAACACTGAAGCTTTCTTT

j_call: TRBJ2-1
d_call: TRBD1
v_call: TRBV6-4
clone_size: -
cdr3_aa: CASRREQGLYNEQFF
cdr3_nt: TGTGCCAGCAGGAGGGAACAGGGGCTTTACAATGAGCAGTTCTTC

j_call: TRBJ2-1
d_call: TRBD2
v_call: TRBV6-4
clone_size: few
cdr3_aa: CASSDSASGGANEQFF
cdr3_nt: TGTGCCAGCAGTGACTCGGCTAGCGGGGGGGCCAATGAGCAGTTCTTC

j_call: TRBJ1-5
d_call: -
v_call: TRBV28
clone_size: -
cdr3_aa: CASKGNQPQHF
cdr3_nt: TGTGCCAGCAAGGGGAATCAGCCCCAGCATTTT

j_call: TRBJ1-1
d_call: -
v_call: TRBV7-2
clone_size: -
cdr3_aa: CASSLGTTPGAFF
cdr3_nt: TGTGCCAGCAGCCTCGGGACAACTCCCGGAGCTTTCTTT

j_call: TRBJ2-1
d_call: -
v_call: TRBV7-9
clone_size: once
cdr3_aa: CASSPTGNRVNEQFF
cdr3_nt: TGTGCCAGCAGCCCGACGGGGAACAGGGTCAATGAGCAGTTCTTC

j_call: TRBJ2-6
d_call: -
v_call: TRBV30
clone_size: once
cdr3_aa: CAWSGGGSGANVLTF
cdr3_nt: TGTGCCTGGAGTGGAGGCGGCTCTGGGGCCAACGTCCTGACTTTC

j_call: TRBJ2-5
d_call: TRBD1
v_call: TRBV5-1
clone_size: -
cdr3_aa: CASSLVPGTAHRGETQYF
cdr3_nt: TGCGCCAGCAGCTTGGTCCCCGGGACAGCCCACCGAGGGGAGACCCAGTACTTC

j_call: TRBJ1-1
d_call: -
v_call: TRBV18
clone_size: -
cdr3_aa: CASSPGVYNTEAFF
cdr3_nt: TGTGCCAGCTCCCCCGGGGTCTACAACACTGAAGCTTTCTTT

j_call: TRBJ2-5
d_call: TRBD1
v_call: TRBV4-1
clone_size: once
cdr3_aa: CASSPNQGRGQETQYF
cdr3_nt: TGCGCCAGCAGCCCGAACCAGGGCAGGGGGCAAGAGACCCAGTACTTC

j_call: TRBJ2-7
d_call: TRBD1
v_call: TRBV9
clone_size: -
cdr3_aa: CASNPGTGGYEQYF
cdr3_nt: TGTGCCAGCAACCCCGGGACAGGGGGGTACGAGCAGTACTTC

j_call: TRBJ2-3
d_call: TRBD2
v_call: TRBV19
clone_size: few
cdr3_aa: CASTLRTSGGGDTQYF
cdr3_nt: TGTGCCAGTACCCTAAGAACTAGCGGGGGGGGCGATACGCAGTATTTT